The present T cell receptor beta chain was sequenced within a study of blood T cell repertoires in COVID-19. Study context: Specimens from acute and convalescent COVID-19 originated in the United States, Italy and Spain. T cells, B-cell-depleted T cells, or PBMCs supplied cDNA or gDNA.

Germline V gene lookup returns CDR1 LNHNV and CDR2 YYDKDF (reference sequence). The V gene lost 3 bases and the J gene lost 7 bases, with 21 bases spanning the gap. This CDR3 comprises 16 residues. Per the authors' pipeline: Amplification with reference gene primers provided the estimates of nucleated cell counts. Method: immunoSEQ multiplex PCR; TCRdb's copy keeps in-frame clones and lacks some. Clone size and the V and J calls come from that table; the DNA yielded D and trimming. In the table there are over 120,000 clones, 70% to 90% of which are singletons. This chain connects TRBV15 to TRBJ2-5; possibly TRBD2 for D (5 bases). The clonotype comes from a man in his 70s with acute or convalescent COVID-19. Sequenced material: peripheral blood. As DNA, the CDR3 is TGTGCCACCAGCAGGAACGTGGCGGACTTGGAGTCGACCCAGTACTTC. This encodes CATSRNVADLESTQYF. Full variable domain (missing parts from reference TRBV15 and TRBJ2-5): DAMVIQNPRYQVTQFGKPVTLSCSQTLNHNVMYWYQQKSSQAPKLLFHYYDKDFNNEADTPDNFQSRRPNTSFCFLDIRSPGLGDTAMYLCATSRNVADLESTQYFGPGTRLLVL.